This T cell receptor beta chain was profiled in a study of T cell responses to AZD1222 COVID-19 vaccine. The study's findings and limits: Only a handful of AZD1222 recipients were seropositive at baseline. There were mostly white British donors and more females than males, and clonal diversity was possibly underestimated.

The CDR3 extends over 15 amino acids. CDR1 is SGHDT, CDR2 YYEEEE, per germline. With 1 base removed from V and 4 bases from J, the gap between germline ends came to 12 bases. Concerning this clone: Its antigen is unidentified.

Sequencing used immunoSEQ multiplex PCR; TCRdb keeps in-frame clones, though not all of them. The table has around 160,000 clones, 80% to 85% seen once; the top ten hold less than 5%. The clonotype originates from an adult in good health. The sample here was peripheral blood, taken on day 0 of MenACWY control vaccination. The V call is TRBV5-6, the J call TRBJ1-3; D gene ambiguous. CDR3 residues: CASSLFERAGNTIYF. The DNA of the CDR3 is TGTGCCAGCAGCTTGTTCGAAAGGGCCGGAAACACCATATATTTT.